This TCR beta chain was captured by sequencing in a study of shared clonotypes between healthy human individuals. On this clone itself: Antigen unknown.

This CDR3 has 14 amino acids. The V end was cut by 5 bases, the J end by 3 bases, with 14 bases between. The germline V gene encodes CDR1 MNHEY and CDR2 SVGAGI. Some clones are missing from TCRdb's copy, which holds only in-frame ones; the method was immunoSEQ multiplex PCR. The data contain about 2.2 million clones, over 85% of them singletons. Selected positively for CCR7 and CD45RO-negative, naive CD8 cells excluded terminally differentiated effector memory CD45RA+ cells. Study findings and constraints: In contrast to clonotypes shared by all four donors, non-shared clonotypes had lower generation probabilities.

Sequencing input: naive CD8+ T cells from PBMCs. The TCR was taken from a man aged 18 to 30 in good health. Some clones in this sample may be carry-over from other donors' samples. V is TRBV6-5 and J is TRBJ2-7; D is possibly TRBD1 (5 bases). The CDR3 loop reads CASSPLSGFYEQYF. The CDR3 nucleotides are TGTGCCAGCAGTCCACTCTCAGGGTTCTACGAGCAGTACTTC.